The clone carrying this T cell receptor beta chain was detected only a few times. The antigen is unknown. These data originate in a study of human T cells and chemical hapten exposure. Each CDR3 protein is one row after TCRdb ran MiXCR on the RACE reads. The sample shows nearly 350,000 distinct CDR3 sequences, around 7% of them seen only once. Study observations and caveats: Compared with pre-sensitization or healthy control sets, expanded TCRs clustered more.

Germline CDR1 and CDR2: SGHDT and YYEEEE. The junction had 10 bases not matched to a gene; V was cut back by 4 bases and J by 5 bases. The CDR3 has 15 amino acids. The time point was: patch test 1, 2 weeks after DPC sensitization. The sample's treatment: therapeutic diphenylcyclopropenone sensitization with weekly scalp DPC. The receptor was isolated from a woman between 18 and 30 years old with alopecia areata. Some clones in this sample may be carry-over from other donors' samples. The chain employs TRBV5-6 and TRBJ2-5; 8 bases line up with TRBD1. Sequenced material: whole blood, taken in connection with sensitization to the hapten diphenylcyclopropenone (DPC). The CDR3 nucleotides are TGTGCCAGCAGCCCGGACAGGGTAACTTGGGAGACCCAGTACTTC. Its translation: CASSPDRVTWETQYF.